These 6 T cell receptor beta chains were all obtained from the same sample, sequenced in a study of shared clonotypes between healthy human individuals. This table comes from immunoSEQ multiplex PCR, and its TCRdb copy is limited to in-frame clones, with some not included. The table lists millions of clones, about 95% of them singletons. Naive CD8 cells, CD45RO-negative and positively selected for CCR7, excluded terminally differentiated effector memory CD45RA+ cells. Sequencing was carried out using naive CD8+ T cells sorted from blood. The receptors stem from a man between 18 and 29 years old in good health.

This clone was detected only once. The chain links TRBV6-4 to TRBJ2-7; the D gene is possibly TRBD2 (6 bases). The V and J ends lost 2 bases and 7 bases respectively, with 12 bases between them. CDR1 and CDR2 (germline): MRHNA, SNTAGT. The CDR3 runs 13 residues. The CDR3 nucleotides are TGTGCCAGCAGTGACAGGAAGGGAGGAGAGCAGTACTTC. As protein: CASSDRKGGEQYF.

V and J are TRBV6-6 and TRBJ2-3; D unclear. Trimming took off 6 bases at V and 4 bases at J, with 8 bases between the two ends. Germline V CDR1 and CDR2: MNHNY, SVGAGI (reference sequence). The CDR3 loop spans 12 amino acids. CDR3 coding DNA: TGTGCCAGCAGCCGTCGCCCAGATACGCAGTATTTT. As protein: CASSRRPDTQYF.

The chain is built from TRBV5-1 and TRBJ2-7; D not resolved. The ends were cut back, 4 bases at V and 0 bases at J, with 14 bases in the middle. The CDR3 length is 15 residues. Germline values: CDR1 SGHRS, CDR2 YFSETQ. CDR3 coding DNA: TGCGCCAGCAGCCCGGAACAGTTATCCTCCTACGAGCAGTACTTC. Translated, it gives CASSPEQLSSYEQYF. Combining the CDR3 with reference TRBV5-1 and TRBJ2-7 gives the whole variable domain KAGVTQTPRYLIKTRGQQVTLSCSPISGHRSVSWYQQTPGQGLQFLFEYFSETQRNKGNFPGRFSGRQFSNSRSEMNVSTLELGDSALYLCASSPEQLSSYEQYFGPGTRLTVT.

This chain uses TRBV7-8 with TRBJ2-7; D may be TRBD1 (5 bases). CDR1 and CDR2 from the germline V gene are SGHVS and FQNEAQ. Trimming removed 5 bases at V and 6 bases at J, with 11 bases between. This CDR3 has 12 residues. CDR3 bases: TGTGCCAGCAGCCCCGGACAAATCGAGCAGTACTTC. Protein: CASSPGQIEQYF.

The genes are TRBV7-3 and TRBJ2-3; D is undetermined. From germline, CDR1 is SGHTA and CDR2 FQGTGA. Trimming pared 2 bases from V and 2 bases from J, leaving 11 bases between. The CDR3 covers 15 residues. The CDR3 DNA reads as TGTGCCAGCAGCTTATTGGGGTCGTCCACAGATACGCAGTATTTT. Translating gives CASSLLGSSTDTQYF.

The chain recombines TRBV7-9 with TRBJ2-5, with 7 nucleotides matching TRBD1. This CDR3 contains 16 residues. V was clipped by 4 bases and J by 0 bases; unmatched bases: 8. Germline V CDR1 and CDR2: SEHNR, FQNEAQ (reference sequence). CDR3 loop: CASSSNRGAYQETQYF. The CDR3 nucleotides read TGTGCCAGCAGCTCAAACAGGGGCGCGTACCAAGAGACCCAGTACTTC. The complete variable domain, with remaining parts taken from reference TRBV7-9 and TRBJ2-5, reads DTGVSQNPRHKITKRGQNVTFRCDPISEHNRLYWYRQTLGQGPEFLTYFQNEAQLEKSRLLSDRFSAERPKGSFSTLEIQRTEQGDSAMYLCASSSNRGAYQETQYFGPGTRLLVL.